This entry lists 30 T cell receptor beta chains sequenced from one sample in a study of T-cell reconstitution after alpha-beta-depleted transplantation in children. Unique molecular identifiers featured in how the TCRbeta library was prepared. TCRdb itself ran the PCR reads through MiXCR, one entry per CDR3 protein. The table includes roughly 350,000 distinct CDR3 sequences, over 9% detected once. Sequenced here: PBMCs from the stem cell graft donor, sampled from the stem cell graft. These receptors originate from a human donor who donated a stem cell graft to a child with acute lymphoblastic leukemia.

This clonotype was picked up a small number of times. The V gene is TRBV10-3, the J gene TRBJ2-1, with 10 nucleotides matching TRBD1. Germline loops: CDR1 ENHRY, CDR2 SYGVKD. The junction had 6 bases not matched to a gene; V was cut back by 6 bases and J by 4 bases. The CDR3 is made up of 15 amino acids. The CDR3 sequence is CAIRPGQGFYNEQFF. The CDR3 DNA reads TGTGCCATCAGGCCGGGACAGGGGTTTTACAATGAGCAGTTCTTC.

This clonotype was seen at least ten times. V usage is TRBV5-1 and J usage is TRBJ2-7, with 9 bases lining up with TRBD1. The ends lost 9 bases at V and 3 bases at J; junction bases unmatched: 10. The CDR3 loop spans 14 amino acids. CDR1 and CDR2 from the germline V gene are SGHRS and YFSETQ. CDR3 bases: TGCGCCACCTCTCAGGGGACAGGGCTCTACGAGCAGTACTTC. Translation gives CATSQGTGLYEQYF.

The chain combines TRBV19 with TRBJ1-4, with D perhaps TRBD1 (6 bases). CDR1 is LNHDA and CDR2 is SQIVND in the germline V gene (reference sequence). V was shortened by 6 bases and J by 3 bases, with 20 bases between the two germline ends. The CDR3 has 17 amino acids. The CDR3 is CASSRNGGTAANEKLFF. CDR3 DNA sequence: TGTGCCAGTAGCCGTAACGGGGGCACGGCGGCTAATGAAAAACTGTTTTTT.

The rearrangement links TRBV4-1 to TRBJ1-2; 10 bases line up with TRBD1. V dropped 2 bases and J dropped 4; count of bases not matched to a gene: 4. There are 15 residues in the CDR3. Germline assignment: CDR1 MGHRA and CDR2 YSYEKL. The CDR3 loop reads CASSQPGQGFYGYTF. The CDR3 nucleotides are TGCGCCAGCAGCCAACCGGGACAGGGGTTCTATGGCTACACCTTC.

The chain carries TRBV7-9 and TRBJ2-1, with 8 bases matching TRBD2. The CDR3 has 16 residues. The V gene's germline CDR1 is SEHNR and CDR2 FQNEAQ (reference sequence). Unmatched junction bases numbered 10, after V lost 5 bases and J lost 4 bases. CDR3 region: CASSRGVAGTYNEQFF. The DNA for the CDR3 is TGTGCCAGCAGCCGCGGGGTAGCGGGAACATACAATGAGCAGTTCTTC.

The CDR3 DNA reads TGTGCCAGCAGCCAAGATTTCCAGGAGAGCGGGGAGCTGTTTTTT. Its protein is CASSQDFQESGELFF. The J gene is TRBJ2-2, the V gene TRBV4-2; D is unresolved. The V gene lost 0 bases and the J gene lost 7 bases, with 12 bases spanning the gap. The CDR3 length is 15 residues. Germline V CDR1 and CDR2: LGHNA, YNFKEQ.

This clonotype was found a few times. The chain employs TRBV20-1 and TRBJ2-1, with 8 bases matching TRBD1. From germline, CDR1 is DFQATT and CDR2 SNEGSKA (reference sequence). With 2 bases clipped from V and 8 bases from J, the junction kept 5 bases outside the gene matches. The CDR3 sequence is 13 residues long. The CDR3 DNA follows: TGCAGTGCTAGAAGTCAGGGGGCCCATGAGCAGTTCTTC. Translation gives CSARSQGAHEQFF.

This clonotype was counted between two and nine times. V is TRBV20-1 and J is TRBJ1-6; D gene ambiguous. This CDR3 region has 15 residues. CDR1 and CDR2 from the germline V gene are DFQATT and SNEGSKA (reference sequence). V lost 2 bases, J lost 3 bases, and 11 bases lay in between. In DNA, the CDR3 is TGCAGTGCTAGACTGGCGGCAGGCTATAATTCACCCCTCCACTTT. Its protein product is CSARLAAGYNSPLHF.

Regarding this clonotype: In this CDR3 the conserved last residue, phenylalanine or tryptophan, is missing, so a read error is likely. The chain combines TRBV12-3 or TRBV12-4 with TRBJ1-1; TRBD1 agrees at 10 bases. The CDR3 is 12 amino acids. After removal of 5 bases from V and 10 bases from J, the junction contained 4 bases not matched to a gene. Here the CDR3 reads CASSIGQGGAFI. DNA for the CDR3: TGTGCCAGCAGTATTGGACAGGGGGGAGCTTTCATT.

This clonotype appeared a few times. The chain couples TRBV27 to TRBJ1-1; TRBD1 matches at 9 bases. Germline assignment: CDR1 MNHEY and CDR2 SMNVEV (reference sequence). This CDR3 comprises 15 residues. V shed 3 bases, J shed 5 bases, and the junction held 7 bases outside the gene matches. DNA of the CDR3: TGTGCCAGCAGTTTTTTGACAGGGGGTGATACTGAAGCTTTCTTT. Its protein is CASSFLTGGDTEAFF.

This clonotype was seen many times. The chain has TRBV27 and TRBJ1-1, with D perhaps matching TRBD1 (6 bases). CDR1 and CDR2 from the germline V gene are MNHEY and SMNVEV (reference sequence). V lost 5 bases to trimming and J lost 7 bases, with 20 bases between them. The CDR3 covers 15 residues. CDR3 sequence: CASSPYGQGFNEAFF. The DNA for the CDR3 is TGTGCCAGCAGTCCCTATGGGCAGGGGTTTAATGAAGCTTTCTTT.

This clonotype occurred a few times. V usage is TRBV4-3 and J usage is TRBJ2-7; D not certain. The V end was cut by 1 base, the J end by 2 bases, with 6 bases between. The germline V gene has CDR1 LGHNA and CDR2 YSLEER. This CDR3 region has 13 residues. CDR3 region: CASSQGRTYEQYF. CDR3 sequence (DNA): TGCGCCAGCAGCCAAGGCAGAACCTACGAGCAGTACTTC.

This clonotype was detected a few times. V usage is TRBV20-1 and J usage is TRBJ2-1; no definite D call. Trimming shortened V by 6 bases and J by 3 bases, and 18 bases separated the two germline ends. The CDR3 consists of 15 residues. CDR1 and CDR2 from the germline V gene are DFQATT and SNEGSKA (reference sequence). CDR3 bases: TGCAGTGCCGGCGGTGAGCACCCCCTCTACAATGAGCAGTTCTTC. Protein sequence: CSAGGEHPLYNEQFF.

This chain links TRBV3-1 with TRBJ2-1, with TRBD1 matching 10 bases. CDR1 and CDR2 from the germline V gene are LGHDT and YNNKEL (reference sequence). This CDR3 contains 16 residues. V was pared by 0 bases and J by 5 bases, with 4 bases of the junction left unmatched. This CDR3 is CASSQDDRGLDNEQFF. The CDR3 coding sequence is TGTGCCAGCAGCCAAGACGACAGGGGGCTGGACAATGAGCAGTTCTTC.

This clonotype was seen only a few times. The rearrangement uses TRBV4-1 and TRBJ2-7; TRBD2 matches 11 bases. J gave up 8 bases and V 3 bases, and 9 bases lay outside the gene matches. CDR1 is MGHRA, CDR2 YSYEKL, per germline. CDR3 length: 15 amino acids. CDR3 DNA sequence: TGCGCCAGCAGCCAGACGACTAGCGGGGCTTTAAAGCAGTACTTC. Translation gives CASSQTTSGALKQYF.

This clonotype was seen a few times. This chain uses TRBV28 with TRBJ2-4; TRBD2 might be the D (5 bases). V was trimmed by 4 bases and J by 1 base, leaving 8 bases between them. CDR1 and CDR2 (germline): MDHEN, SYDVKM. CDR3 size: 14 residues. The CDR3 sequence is CASSSPGAKNIQYF. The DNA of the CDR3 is TGTGCCAGCAGTTCGCCGGGGGCCAAAAACATTCAGTACTTC.

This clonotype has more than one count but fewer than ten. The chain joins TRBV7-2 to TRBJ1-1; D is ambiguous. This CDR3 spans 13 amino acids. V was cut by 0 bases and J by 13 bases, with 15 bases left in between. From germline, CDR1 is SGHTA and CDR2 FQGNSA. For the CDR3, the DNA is TGTGCCAGCAGCTTAGCCCGGGCTCCACGGGGTTTCTTT. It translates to CASSLARAPRGFF.

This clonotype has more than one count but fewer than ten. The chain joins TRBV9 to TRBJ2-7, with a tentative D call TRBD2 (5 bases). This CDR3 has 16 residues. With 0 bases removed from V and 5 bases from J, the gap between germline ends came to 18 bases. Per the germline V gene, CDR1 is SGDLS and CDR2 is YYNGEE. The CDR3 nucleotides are TGTGCCAGCAGCGTAGAACTTCGGGGAGCGTCCCACGAGCAGTACTTC. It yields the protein CASSVELRGASHEQYF.

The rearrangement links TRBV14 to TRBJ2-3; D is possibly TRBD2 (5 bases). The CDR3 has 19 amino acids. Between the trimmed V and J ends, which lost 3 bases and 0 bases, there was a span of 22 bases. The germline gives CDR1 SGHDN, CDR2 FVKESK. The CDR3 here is CASSQVWPADLSSTDTQYF. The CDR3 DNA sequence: TGTGCCAGCAGCCAGGTATGGCCAGCGGATCTTTCTAGCACAGATACGCAGTATTTT.

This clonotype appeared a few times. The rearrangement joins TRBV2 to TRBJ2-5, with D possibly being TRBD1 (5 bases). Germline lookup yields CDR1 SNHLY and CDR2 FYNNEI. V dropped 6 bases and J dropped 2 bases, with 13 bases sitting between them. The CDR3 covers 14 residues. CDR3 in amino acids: CASRFGHMQETQYF. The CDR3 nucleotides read TGTGCCAGCAGATTCGGACACATGCAAGAGACCCAGTACTTC.

The CDR3 loop reads CASSLDVGPGEQYF. Written as DNA, the CDR3 is TGTGCCAGCAGCTTGGATGTCGGGCCTGGCGAGCAGTACTTC. This chain joins TRBV5-4 and TRBJ2-7, with no clear D. Germline V lookup: CDR1 SGHNT, CDR2 YYREEE (reference sequence). V lost 0 bases, J lost 6 bases, and 13 bases lay in between. The CDR3 consists of 14 residues.

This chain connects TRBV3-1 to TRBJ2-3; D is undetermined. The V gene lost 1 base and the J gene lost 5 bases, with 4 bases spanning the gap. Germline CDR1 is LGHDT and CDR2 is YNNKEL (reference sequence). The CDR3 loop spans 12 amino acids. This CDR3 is CASSQAGDTQYF. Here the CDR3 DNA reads TGTGCCAGCAGCCAAGCGGGAGATACGCAGTATTTT.

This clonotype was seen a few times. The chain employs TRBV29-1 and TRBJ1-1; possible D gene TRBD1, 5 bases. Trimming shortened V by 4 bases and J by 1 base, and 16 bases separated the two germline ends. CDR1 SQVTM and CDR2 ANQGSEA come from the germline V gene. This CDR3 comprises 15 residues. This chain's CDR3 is CSVAWGGPPNTEAFF. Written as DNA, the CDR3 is TGCAGCGTTGCCTGGGGCGGGCCTCCGAACACTGAAGCTTTCTTT.

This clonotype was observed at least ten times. CDR3 sequence reads: CSVLAPTNTGELFF. In DNA form, the CDR3 reads TGCAGCGTACTAGCGCCCACGAACACCGGGGAGCTGTTTTTT. This rearrangement joins TRBV29-1 to TRBJ2-2; TRBD2 matches at 7 bases. Germline V gives CDR1 SQVTM, CDR2 ANQGSEA. CDR3 length: 14 residues. V shed 6 bases and J 0 bases; nucleotides not matched to a gene: 4.

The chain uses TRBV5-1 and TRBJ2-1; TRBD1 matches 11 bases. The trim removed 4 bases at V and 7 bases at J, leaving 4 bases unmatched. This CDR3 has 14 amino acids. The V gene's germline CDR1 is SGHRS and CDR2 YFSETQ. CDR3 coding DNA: TGCGCCAGCAGCAGAGGACAGGGGGCTAATGAGCAGTTCTTC. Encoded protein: CASSRGQGANEQFF.

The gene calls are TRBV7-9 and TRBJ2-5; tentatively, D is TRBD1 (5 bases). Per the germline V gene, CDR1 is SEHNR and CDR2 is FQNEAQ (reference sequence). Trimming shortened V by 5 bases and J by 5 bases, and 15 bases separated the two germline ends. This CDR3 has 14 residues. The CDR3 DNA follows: TGTGCCAGCAGCGCACAGGCAATTGACGAGACCCAGTACTTC. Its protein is CASSAQAIDETQYF.

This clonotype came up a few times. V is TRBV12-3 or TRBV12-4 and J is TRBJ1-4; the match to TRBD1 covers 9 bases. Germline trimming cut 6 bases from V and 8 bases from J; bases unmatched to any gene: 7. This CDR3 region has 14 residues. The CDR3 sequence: CASRFTGGSEKLFF. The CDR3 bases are TGTGCCAGCAGATTTACAGGGGGCTCCGAAAAACTGTTTTTT.

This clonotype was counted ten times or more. CDR3 loop: CASSYPTSGMPDTQYF. CDR3 DNA: TGTGCCAGCAGCTATCCGACTAGCGGGATGCCAGATACGCAGTATTTT. This sequence joins TRBV7-9 and TRBJ2-3; 11 nucleotides align to TRBD2. This CDR3 has 16 residues. The germline V gene encodes CDR1 SEHNR and CDR2 FQNEAQ (reference sequence). V lost 4 bases, J lost 4 bases, and 7 bases stayed unmatched.

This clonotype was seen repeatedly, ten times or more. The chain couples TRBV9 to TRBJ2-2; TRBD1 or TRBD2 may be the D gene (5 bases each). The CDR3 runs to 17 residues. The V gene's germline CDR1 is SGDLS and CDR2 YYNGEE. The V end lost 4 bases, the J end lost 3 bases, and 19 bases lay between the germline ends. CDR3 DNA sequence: TGTGCCAGCAGCCCCACGGTAACACCGGGACACACCGGGGAGCTGTTTTTT. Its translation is CASSPTVTPGHTGELFF.

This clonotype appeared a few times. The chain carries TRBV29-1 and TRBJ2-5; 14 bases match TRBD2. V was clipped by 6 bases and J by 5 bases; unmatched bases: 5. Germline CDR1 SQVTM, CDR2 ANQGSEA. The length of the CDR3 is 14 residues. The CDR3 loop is CSVTGLAGEETQYF. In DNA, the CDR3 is TGCAGCGTGACGGGACTAGCGGGAGAGGAGACCCAGTACTTC. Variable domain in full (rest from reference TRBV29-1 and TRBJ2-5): SAVISQKPSRDICQRGTSLTIQCQVDSQVTMMFWYRQQPGQSLTLIATANQGSEATYESGFVIDKFPISRPNLTFSTLTVSNMSPEDSSIYLCSVTGLAGEETQYFGPGTRLLVL.